The rows below give T cell receptor beta chains drawn from one sample of a study of regulatory T cells in long-lasting Graves disease. TCRdb ran MiXCR on the multiplex PCR reads and lists one entry per CDR3 protein. In the table there are a few hundred thousand distinct CDR3 sequences, roughly a fifth of which are singletons. This specimen consisted of peripheral blood mononuclear cells (PBMCs), obtained when the disease was refractory, from a patient treated with antithyroid drugs. These receptors all stem from a female donor with Graves disease. Both conserved end residues are part of each CDR3. The order of the fields is clone size, D gene, J gene, V gene, CDR3 DNA, CDR3 protein. A D gene is named only where the DNA matches it firmly. Expanded clones get a size class; other rows say once, few or many, or leave the size out.

few	TRBD1	TRBJ2-6	TRBV20-1	TGCAGTGCTAAGGGACAGGACCTCTCTGGGGCCAACGTCCTGACTTTC	CSAKGQDLSGANVLTF
many	.	TRBJ2-4	TRBV6-1	TGTGCCAGCACCGGGACACAGACAGGCGGTGCCGTTATGAACATTCAGTACTTC	CASTGTQTGGAVMNIQYF
few	TRBD2	TRBJ2-7	TRBV6-2/TRBV6-3	TGTGCCAGCAGTTACTTCGGCGGGAGGTCCTACGAGCAGTACTTC	CASSYFGGRSYEQYF
many	TRBD1	TRBJ2-2	TRBV2	TGTGCCAGCAGTGCGACAGGGGTCACCGGGGAGCTGTTTTTT	CASSATGVTGELFF
few	TRBD2	TRBJ2-4	TRBV20-1	TGCAGTGCCCAAACGGATGGGACTAGCGGGAGCATTCAGTACTTC	CSAQTDGTSGSIQYF
.	TRBD2	TRBJ2-3	TRBV6-1	TGTGCCAGCAATAGGGCTAGCGGGAGGCCAGATACGCAGTATTTT	CASNRASGRPDTQYF
.	TRBD2	TRBJ2-7	TRBV5-4	TGTGCCAGCAGCTTGGGGATCACTAGCGAATACGAGCAGTACTTC	CASSLGITSEYEQYF
few	.	TRBJ1-1	TRBV11-2	TGTGCCAGCAGCCCAGACATGGCTCAGGACGCTTTCTTT	CASSPDMAQDAFF
.	.	TRBJ1-2	TRBV4-1	TGCGCCAGCAGCCAAGATTCGTCGGCAGTAGCTAACTATGGCTACACCTTC	CASSQDSSAVANYGYTF
.	TRBD2	TRBJ2-3	TRBV20-1	TGCAGTGCTAGCTCGTTGGTTGGCCCGGGGACTAGCGGCACAGATACGCAGTATTTT	CSASSLVGPGTSGTDTQYF
.	.	TRBJ1-2	TRBV20-1	TGCAGTGCTAGAGATAGGGGAGAAGAGTGCTACACCTTC	CSARDRGEECYTF
many	TRBD2	TRBJ2-7	TRBV12-3/TRBV12-4	TGTGCCAGCAGTCCGGACAGCGGGGGCTCCTACGAGCAGTACTTC	CASSPDSGGSYEQYF
.	.	TRBJ2-7	TRBV7-2	TGTGCCAGCAGCTTAACGGGGAAAGGGCAGTACTTC	CASSLTGKGQYF
many	.	TRBJ1-2	TRBV13	TGTGCCAGCAGCTCCGGACAGTCCTATGGCTACACCTTC	CASSSGQSYGYTF
.	TRBD1	TRBJ1-4	TRBV28	TGTGCCAGCAGTTTCCGAAGGACAGGGGCAAATGAAAAACTGTTTTTT	CASSFRRTGANEKLFF